This TCR beta chain is drawn from a study of T cells in Graves' hyperthyroidism and ophthalmopathy. Study conclusions and caveats: Separating ophthalmopathy from stable hyperthyroidism was achieved by a 13 V-J model. Median prediction lead before ophthalmopathy onset was 6.5 months with the model.

Diagnosis rested on symptoms, serum thyroxine and TRAb, thyroid ultrasound, and orbital computed tomography. Authors of the study amplified TCR beta CDR3 regions from RNA transcripts. Primed by the HTBI set, a first-round RT-PCR was run on the TCR CDR3. Each CDR3 protein is one row after TCRdb ran MiXCR on the multiplex PCR reads. The sample includes about 460,000 distinct CDR3 sequences, about 20% of them seen just once. The V gene's germline CDR1 is LNHNV and CDR2 YYDKDF (reference sequence). V dropped 1 base and J dropped 4 bases, with 11 bases sitting between them. The CDR3 is 15 residues long. This clonotype has a single count. No antigen is known for it.

The sequence derives from a woman between 65 and 79 years old with Graves' ophthalmopathy. V and J are TRBV15 and TRBJ2-1, with D perhaps matching TRBD1 (5 bases). Material: blood. CDR3 in amino acids: CATSRAGASYNEQFF. DNA for the CDR3: TGTGCCACCAGCAGAGCTGGGGCGTCTTACAATGAGCAGTTCTTC.